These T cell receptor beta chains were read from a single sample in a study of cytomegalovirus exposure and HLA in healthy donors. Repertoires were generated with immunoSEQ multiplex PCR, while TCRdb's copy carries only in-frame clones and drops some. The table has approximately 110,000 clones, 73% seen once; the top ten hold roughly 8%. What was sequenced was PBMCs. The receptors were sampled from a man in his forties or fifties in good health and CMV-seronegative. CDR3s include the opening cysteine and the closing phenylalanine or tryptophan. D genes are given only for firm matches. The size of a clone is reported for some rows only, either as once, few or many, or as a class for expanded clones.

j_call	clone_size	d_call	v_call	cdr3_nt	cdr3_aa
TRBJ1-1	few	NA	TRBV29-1	TGCAGCGTTGGAGCAAGAATGAACACTGAAGCTTTCTTT	CSVGARMNTEAFF
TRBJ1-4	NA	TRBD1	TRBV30	TGTGCCTGGAGTCTTCCAGGGGGCTTCTATGAAAAACTGTTTTTT	CAWSLPGGFYEKLFF
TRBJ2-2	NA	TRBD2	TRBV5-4	TGTGCCAGCAGCGTCGGGACTAGCGGGGGGGCGGGCACCGGGGAGCTGTTTTTT	CASSVGTSGGAGTGELFF
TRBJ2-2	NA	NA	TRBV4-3	TGCGCCAGCAGCCAAGAAACAGGCAACACCGGGGAGCTGTTTTTT	CASSQETGNTGELFF
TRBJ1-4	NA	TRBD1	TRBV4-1	TGCGCCAGCAGCCTCCTGACCGAATTCGACAGGGAAGAAAAACTGTTTTTT	CASSLLTEFDREEKLFF
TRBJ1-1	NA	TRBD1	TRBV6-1	TGTGCCAGCAGTGATACAGGGGCGAACACTGAAGCTTTCTTT	CASSDTGANTEAFF
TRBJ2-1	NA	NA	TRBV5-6	TGTGCCAGCAGCCCGCGGCCCTCTCTAACCCCCTACAATGAGCAGTTCTTC	CASSPRPSLTPYNEQFF
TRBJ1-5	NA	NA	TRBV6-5	TGTGCCAGCAGTTACTCTACGTCGGGGCAGCCCCAGCATTTT	CASSYSTSGQPQHF
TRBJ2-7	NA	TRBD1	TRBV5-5	TGTGCCAGCAGCGACAGGGAGAGCTACGAGCAGTACTTC	CASSDRESYEQYF
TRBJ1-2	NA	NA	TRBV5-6	TGTGCCAGCAGTAGGGGGGGCTATGGCTACACCTTC	CASSRGGYGYTF
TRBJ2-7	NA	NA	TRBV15	TGTGCCACCAGCAGGGACAGTTTGGTCGTCGACGAGCAGTACTTC	CATSRDSLVVDEQYF
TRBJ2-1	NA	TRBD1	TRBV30	TGTGCCTGGTTCAGGGGGCACAATGAGCAGTTCTTC	CAWFRGHNEQFF
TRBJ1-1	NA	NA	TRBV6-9	TGTGCCAGCAGTAGGGACACCCGTCCACCGGCCCCGGGGACTGAAGCTTTCTTT	CASSRDTRPPAPGTEAFF
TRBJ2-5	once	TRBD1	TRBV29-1	TGCAGCGTTGGAGAGGGGGCTGTGGAGACCCAGTACTTC	CSVGEGAVETQYF
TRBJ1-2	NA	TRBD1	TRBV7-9	TGTGCCAGCAGCCGGGGACAGGGTAACTATGGCTACACCTTC	CASSRGQGNYGYTF
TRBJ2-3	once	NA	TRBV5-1	TGCGCCAGCAGCTTACTTTCATCGGGGGGCAGCTTCACAGATACGCAGTATTTT	CASSLLSSGGSFTDTQYF
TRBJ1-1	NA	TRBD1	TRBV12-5	TGTGCTAGTGGTCCCCTGGACAGGGCAAACACTGAAGCTTTCTTT	CASGPLDRANTEAFF
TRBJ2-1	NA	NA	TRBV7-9	TGTGCCAGCAGCTTAGGGCAGGGAGGGGGCTCCTACAATGAGCAGTTCTTC	CASSLGQGGGSYNEQFF
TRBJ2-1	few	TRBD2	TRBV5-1	TGCGCCAGCAGCTTGGTTGGACTAGCGGGGGGGGAATACAATGAGCAGTTCTTC	CASSLVGLAGGEYNEQFF
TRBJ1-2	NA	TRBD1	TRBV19	TGTGCCAGCCTCAGAAGACCGACAGGGTGGGATGGCTACACCTTC	CASLRRPTGWDGYTF
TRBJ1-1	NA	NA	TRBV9	TGTGCCAGCAGGACCCTACAGGACACTGAAGCTTTCTTT	CASRTLQDTEAFF
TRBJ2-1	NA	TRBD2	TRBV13	TGTGCCAGCAGCGGAGGACTAGTCTGGGTCTTC	CASSGGLVWVF
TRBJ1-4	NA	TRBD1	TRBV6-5	TGTGCCAGCAGCCCCGGACAGGGAACTAATGAAAAACTGTTTTTT	CASSPGQGTNEKLFF
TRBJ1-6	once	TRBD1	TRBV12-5	TGTGCTAGTGGCAACTCCTTCCGGGACAGAAATAATTCACCCCTCCACTTT	CASGNSFRDRNNSPLHF
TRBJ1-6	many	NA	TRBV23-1	TGCGCCAGCAGTCAATCTCACTCGGTGGCAGGGGCGCGATGGGGAGGGAATTCACCCCTCCACTTT	CASSQSHSVAGARWGGNSPLHF
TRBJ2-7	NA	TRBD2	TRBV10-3	TGTGCCATCAGGACATATCACGGGGGGACGACATCCTACGAGCAGTACTTC	CAIRTYHGGTTSYEQYF
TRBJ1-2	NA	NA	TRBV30	TGTGCCTGGAATTCAGGGAAGGGAAACTATGGCTACACCTTC	CAWNSGKGNYGYTF
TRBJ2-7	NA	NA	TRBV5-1	TGCGCCAGCAGGACTCTAGGATCCCGCTCCTACGAGCAGTACTTC	CASRTLGSRSYEQYF